The clone carrying this T cell receptor (beta chain) was seen a single time. V shed 9 bases and J 7 bases; nucleotides not matched to a gene: 8. CDR1 and CDR2 from the germline V gene are KGHDR and SFDVKD. The CDR3 totals 15 residues. As processed by the authors: How many nucleated cells were present was estimated from reference gene primer amplification. Some clones are missing from TCRdb's copy, which holds only in-frame ones; the method was immunoSEQ multiplex PCR. The DNA gave D and trimming, while V, J and clone size come from that table. The repertoire has some 150,000 clones, approximately 85% of them found once; the top ten carry roughly 3.9%. The sample belongs to a study of blood T cell repertoires in COVID-19. Turning to the study itself: Acute and convalescent COVID-19 samples came from the United States, Italy and Spain. T cells, B-cell-depleted T cells, or PBMCs provided the cDNA or gDNA that served as material.

This clonotype was obtained from a woman older than 75 with acute or convalescent COVID-19. Sample: peripheral blood. The chain employs TRBV24-1 and TRBJ2-1; 13 nucleotides match TRBD2. The CDR3 region has the DNA TGTGCCACCGCCACTAGCGGGAGGGGTTATAATGAGCAGTTCTTC. This gives the protein CATATSGRGYNEQFF.